The clone carrying this T cell receptor (beta chain) was detected many times. The CDR3 sequence is 14 residues long. V was pared by 1 base and J by 0 bases, with 7 bases between. Looked up from germline, CDR1 is SGHAT and CDR2 is FQNNGV. TCRdb recomputed calls from the RT-PCR reads with MiXCR, one row per CDR3 protein. This sample carries fewer than 800,000 distinct CDR3 sequences, 12% to 15% of them seen once, and the ten largest clones take 3% to 4.5%. The chain joins TRBV11-2 to TRBJ2-7, with no clear D. This clonotype originated in a female donor in good health, serving as a healthy control. Material: memory CD4+ T cells from blood. The CDR3 DNA sequence: TGTGCCAGCAGCTTAGGTAGTAACTCCTACGAGCAGTACTTC. This codes for CASSLGSNSYEQYF.